This is a list of T cell receptor beta chains from one sample in a study of response to subunit inactivated influenza vaccine. TCRdb used MiXCR to reprocess the RT-PCR reads, holding one entry per CDR3 protein. The sample includes 160,000 or so distinct CDR3 sequences, approximately 10% seen only once; the top ten take roughly 12%. This specimen was non-naive T cells sorted from PBMCs, taken about 6 weeks after vaccination. The receptors shown here come from a man between 50 and 59 years old who received an inactivated influenza vaccine. Each CDR3 is given with its conserved first and last residue. The D gene is left open where the match is weak. Some rows mark clone size as missing; the rest say once, few, many or name a class of expanded clone.

clone_size | j_call | d_call | v_call | cdr3_nt | cdr3_aa
many | TRBJ2-7 | TRBD1 | TRBV6-1 | TGTGCCAGCAGTGAAGGATGGGGACAGGGGAACAAGCAGTACTTC | CASSEGWGQGNKQYF
many | TRBJ2-2 | NA | TRBV5-1 | TGCGCCAGCAGCCTGGCCGAAACCGGGGAGCTGTTTTTT | CASSLAETGELFF
few | TRBJ1-4 | NA | TRBV4-2 | TGTGCCAGCAGCCAAGATGGAGGGAGTAATGAAAAACTGTTTTTT | CASSQDGGSNEKLFF
NA | TRBJ2-7 | NA | TRBV5-6 | TGTGCCAGCAGCTTGATGGCGGTCTCCTACGAGCAGTACTTC | CASSLMAVSYEQYF
NA | TRBJ2-3 | NA | TRBV6-2/TRBV6-3 | TGTGCCAGCAGCCGAACCGGTAGCTCAGATACGCAGTATTTT | CASSRTGSSDTQYF
many | TRBJ1-1 | NA | TRBV20-1 | TGCAGTGCTAGTAAATGGTCGAACACTGAAGCTTTCTTT | CSASKWSNTEAFF
NA | TRBJ2-2 | NA | TRBV4-3 | TGCGCCAGCAGCCAATCCCTTCCGGACAGAAACACCGGGGAGCTGTTTTTT | CASSQSLPDRNTGELFF
few | TRBJ2-7 | TRBD1 | TRBV20-1 | TGCAGTGCTAGAGATCGGGGAAGGGACAGGGGGCTCTACGAGCAGTACTTC | CSARDRGRDRGLYEQYF
NA | TRBJ2-4 | TRBD1 | TRBV14 | TGTGCCAGCAGCCAAGTCCACGGGACAGCAAACATTCAGTACTTC | CASSQVHGTANIQYF
NA | TRBJ2-2 | TRBD2 | TRBV7-8 | TGTGCCAGCAGCTTAGGACTAGCGAGCACCGGGGAGCTGTTTTTT | CASSLGLASTGELFF
NA | TRBJ2-5 | NA | TRBV5-4 | TGTGCCAGCAGCTCCCGGGGCGAGGAGACCCAGTACTTC | CASSSRGEETQYF
many | TRBJ2-5 | TRBD1 | TRBV7-2 | TGTGCCAGCAGCCCACAACTGGACAGGCAAGAGACCCAGTACTTC | CASSPQLDRQETQYF
NA | TRBJ2-1 | TRBD1 | TRBV12-3/TRBV12-4 | TGTGCCAGCAGTCAGGGGGAGCCCTACAATGAGCAGTTCTTC | CASSQGEPYNEQFF
many | TRBJ1-5 | NA | TRBV24-1 | TGTGCCACCAGTGATCCCCCTGGGGTCTTCAATCAGCCCCAGCATTTT | CATSDPPGVFNQPQHF
few | TRBJ2-1 | NA | TRBV19 | TGTGCCAGTAGTATAGCCGCTACCCCCTACAATGAGCAGTTCTTC | CASSIAATPYNEQFF